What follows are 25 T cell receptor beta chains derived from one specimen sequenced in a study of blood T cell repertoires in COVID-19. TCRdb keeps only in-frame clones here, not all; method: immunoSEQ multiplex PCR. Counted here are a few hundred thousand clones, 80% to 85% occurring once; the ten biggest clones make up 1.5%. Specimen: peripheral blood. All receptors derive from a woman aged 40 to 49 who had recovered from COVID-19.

The CDR3 DNA reads TGTGCCAGCAGCTTGCGGGTAGGAGAGACCCAGTACTTC. Protein: CASSLRVGETQYF. The V call is TRBV5-4, the J call TRBJ2-5; no firm D call. Germline-derived CDR1 and CDR2 are SGHNT and YYREEE (reference sequence). The CDR3 extends over 13 amino acids. With 1 base removed from V and 4 bases from J, the gap between germline ends came to 8 bases. Based on the CDR3 plus reference TRBV5-4 and TRBJ2-5, the full variable domain is ETGVTQSPTHLIKTRGQQVTLRCSSQSGHNTVSWYQQALGQGPQFIFQYYREEENGRGNFPPRFSGLQFPNYSSELNVNALELDDSALYLCASSLRVGETQYFGPGTRLLVL.

The CDR3 bases are TGCAGCGTTGAATCCGAGAATCCCCTCGAGCAGTACTTC. It translates to CSVESENPLEQYF. The chain employs TRBV29-1 and TRBJ2-7; D uncertain. Trimming pared 2 bases from V and 6 bases from J, leaving 14 bases between. The length of the CDR3 is 13 residues. Germline lookup yields CDR1 SQVTM and CDR2 ANQGSEA.

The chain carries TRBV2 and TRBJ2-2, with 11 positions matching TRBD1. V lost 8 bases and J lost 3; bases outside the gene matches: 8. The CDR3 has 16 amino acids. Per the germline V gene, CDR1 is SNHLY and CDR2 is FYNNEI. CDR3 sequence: CASRTGGVGYTGELFF. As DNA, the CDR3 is TGTGCCAGCCGGACAGGGGGCGTAGGGTACACCGGGGAGCTGTTTTTT.

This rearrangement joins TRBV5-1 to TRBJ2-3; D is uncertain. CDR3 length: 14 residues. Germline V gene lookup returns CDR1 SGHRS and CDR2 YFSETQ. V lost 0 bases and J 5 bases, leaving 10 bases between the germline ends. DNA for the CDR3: TGCGCCAGCAGCTTGGGTGCCCCAGGAGATACGCAGTATTTT. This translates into CASSLGAPGDTQYF.

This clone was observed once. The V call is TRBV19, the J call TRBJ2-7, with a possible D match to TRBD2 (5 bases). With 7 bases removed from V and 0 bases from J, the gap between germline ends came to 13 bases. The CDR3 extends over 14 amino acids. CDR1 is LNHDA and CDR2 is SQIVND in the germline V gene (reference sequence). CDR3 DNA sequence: TGTGCCAGTAAGCGGACCTTATCCTCCTACGAGCAGTACTTC. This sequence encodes CASKRTLSSYEQYF.

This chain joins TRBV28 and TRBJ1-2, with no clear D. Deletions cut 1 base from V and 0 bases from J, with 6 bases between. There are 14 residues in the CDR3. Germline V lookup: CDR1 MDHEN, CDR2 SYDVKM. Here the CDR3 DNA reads TGTGCCAGCAGTTTATACCAGGCTAACTATGGCTACACCTTC. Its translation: CASSLYQANYGYTF.

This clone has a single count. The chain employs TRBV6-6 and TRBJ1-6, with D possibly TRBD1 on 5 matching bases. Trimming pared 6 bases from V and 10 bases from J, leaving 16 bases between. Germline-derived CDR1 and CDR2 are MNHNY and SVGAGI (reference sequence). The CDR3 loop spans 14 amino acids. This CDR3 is CASSPTVSGSPLHF. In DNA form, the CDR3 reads TGTGCCAGCAGCCCGACAGTTTCGGGCTCACCCCTCCACTTT.

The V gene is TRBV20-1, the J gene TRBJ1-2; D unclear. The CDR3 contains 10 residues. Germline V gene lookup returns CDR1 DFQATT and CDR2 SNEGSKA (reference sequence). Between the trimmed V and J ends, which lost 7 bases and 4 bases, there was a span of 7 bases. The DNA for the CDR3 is TGCAGTGTCCCCGTCTATGGCTACACCTTC. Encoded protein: CSVPVYGYTF.

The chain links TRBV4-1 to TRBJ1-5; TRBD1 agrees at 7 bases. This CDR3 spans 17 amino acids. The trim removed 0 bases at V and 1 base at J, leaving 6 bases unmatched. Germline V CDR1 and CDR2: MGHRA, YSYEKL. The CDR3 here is CASSQEGQRRSNQPQHF. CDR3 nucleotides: TGCGCCAGCAGCCAAGAGGGACAGCGAAGAAGCAATCAGCCCCAGCATTTT.

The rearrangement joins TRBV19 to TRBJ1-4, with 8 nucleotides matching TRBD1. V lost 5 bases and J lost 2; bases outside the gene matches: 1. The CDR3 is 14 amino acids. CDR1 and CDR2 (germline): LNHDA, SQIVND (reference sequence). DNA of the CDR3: TGTGCCAGTAGTGCAGGGGGCACTAATGAAAAACTGTTTTTT. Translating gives CASSAGGTNEKLFF.

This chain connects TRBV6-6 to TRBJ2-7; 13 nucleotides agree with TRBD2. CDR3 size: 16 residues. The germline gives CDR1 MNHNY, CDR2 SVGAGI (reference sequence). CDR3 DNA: TGTGCAGTCGGGGGGGGAGGGACTAGCGGGGACTACGAGCAGTACTTC. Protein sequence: CAVGGGGTSGDYEQYF.

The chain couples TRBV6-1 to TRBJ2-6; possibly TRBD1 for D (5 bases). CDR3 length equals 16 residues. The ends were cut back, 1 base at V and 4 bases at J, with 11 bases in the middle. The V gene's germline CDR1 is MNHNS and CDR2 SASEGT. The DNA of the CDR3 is TGTGCCAGCAGTGAAGTAACAGGCCCAGGGGCCAACGTCCTGACTTTC. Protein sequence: CASSEVTGPGANVLTF.

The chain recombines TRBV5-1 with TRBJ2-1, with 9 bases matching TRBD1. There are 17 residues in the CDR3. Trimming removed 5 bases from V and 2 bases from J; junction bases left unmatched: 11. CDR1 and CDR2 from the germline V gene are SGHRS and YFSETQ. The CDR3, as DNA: TGCGCCAGCAGGTTCACCGAGGACAGGGGAACCTACAATGAGCAGTTCTTC. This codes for CASRFTEDRGTYNEQFF.

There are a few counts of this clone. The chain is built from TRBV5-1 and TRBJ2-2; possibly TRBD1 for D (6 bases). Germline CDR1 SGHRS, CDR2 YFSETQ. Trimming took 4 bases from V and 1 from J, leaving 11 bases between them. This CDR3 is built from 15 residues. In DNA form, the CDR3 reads TGCGCCAGCAGCGAGCAGGGGTGGAACACCGGGGAGCTGTTTTTT. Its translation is CASSEQGWNTGELFF.

CDR3 residues: CSALRGETQYF. The CDR3 DNA is TGCAGTGCCCTGAGGGGGGAGACCCAGTACTTC. The V and J genes are TRBV20-1 and TRBJ2-5, with D perhaps matching TRBD1 (6 bases). The V end was cut by 6 bases, the J end by 5 bases, with 10 bases between. The germline V gene encodes CDR1 DFQATT and CDR2 SNEGSKA (reference sequence). This CDR3 has 11 amino acids.

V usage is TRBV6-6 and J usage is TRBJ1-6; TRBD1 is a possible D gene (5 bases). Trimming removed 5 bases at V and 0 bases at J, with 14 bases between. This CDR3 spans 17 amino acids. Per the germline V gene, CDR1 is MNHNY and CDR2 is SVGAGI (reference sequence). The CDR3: CASSPDSLSSYNSPLHF. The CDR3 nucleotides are TGTGCCAGCAGTCCCGACAGCCTGAGCTCCTATAATTCACCCCTCCACTTT.

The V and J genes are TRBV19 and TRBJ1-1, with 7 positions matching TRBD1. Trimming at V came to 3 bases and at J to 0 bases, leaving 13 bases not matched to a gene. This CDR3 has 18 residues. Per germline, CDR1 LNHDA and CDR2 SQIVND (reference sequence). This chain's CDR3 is CASSIRLQGPALNTEAFF. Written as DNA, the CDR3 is TGTGCCAGTAGTATCCGCCTACAGGGGCCGGCATTGAACACTGAAGCTTTCTTT. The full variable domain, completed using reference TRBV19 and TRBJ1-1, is DGGITQSPKYLFRKEGQNVTLSCEQNLNHDAMYWYRQDPGQGLRLIYYSQIVNDFQKGDIAEGYSVSREKKESFPLTVTSAQKNPTAFYLCASSIRLQGPALNTEAFFGQGTRLTVV.

This CDR3 reads CASSSSHGQVLYEQYF. CDR3 nucleotide sequence: TGTGCCAGCAGTTCCAGCCACGGACAGGTTCTTTACGAGCAGTACTTC. J is TRBJ2-7 and V is TRBV27; 7 nucleotides match TRBD1. CDR3 length equals 16 residues. From germline, CDR1 is MNHEY and CDR2 SMNVEV (reference sequence). V lost 4 bases, J lost 4 bases, and 13 bases stayed unmatched.

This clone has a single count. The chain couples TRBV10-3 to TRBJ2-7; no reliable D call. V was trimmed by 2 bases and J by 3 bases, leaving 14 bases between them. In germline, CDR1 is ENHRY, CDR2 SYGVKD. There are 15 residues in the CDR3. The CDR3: CAISETRQWVYEQYF. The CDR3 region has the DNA TGTGCCATCAGTGAGACGAGGCAATGGGTCTACGAGCAGTACTTC.

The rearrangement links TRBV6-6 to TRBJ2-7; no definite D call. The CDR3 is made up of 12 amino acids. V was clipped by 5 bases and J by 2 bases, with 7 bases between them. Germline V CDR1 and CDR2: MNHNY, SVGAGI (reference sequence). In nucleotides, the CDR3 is TGTGCCAGCAGTGGCACAACCTACGAGCAGTACTTC. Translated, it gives CASSGTTYEQYF.

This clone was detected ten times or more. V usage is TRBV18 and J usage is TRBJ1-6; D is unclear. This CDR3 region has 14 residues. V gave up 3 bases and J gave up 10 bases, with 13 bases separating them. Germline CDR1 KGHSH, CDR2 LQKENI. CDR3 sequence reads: CASSPDNSWSPLHF. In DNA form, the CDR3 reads TGTGCCAGCTCACCCGACAATTCATGGTCACCCCTCCACTTT.

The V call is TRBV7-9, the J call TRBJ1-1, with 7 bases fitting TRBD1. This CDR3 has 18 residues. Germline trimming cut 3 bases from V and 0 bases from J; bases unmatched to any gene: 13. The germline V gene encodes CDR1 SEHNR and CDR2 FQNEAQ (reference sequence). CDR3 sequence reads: CASSLARGGGFMNTEAFF. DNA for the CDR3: TGTGCCAGCAGCTTGGCGAGAGGGGGCGGATTCATGAACACTGAAGCTTTCTTT.

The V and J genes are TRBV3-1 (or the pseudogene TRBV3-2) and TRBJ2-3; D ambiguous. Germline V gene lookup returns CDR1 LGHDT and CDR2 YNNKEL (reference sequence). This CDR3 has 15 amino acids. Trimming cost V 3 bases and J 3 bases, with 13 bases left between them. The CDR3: CASSQITRPTDTQYF. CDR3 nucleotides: TGTGCCAGCAGCCAGATTACGCGTCCTACAGATACGCAGTATTTT.

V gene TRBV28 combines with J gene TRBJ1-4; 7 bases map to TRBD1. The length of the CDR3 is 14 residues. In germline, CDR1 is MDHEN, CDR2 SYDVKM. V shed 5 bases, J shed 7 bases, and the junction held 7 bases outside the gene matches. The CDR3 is CASSEGQMSEKLFF. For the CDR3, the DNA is TGTGCCAGCAGTGAGGGACAGATGAGTGAAAAACTGTTTTTT. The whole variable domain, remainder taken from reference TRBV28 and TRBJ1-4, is DVKVTQSSRYLVKRTGEKVFLECVQDMDHENMFWYRQDPGLGLRLIYFSYDVKMKEKGDIPEGYSVSREKKERFSLILESASTNQTSMYLCASSEGQMSEKLFFGSGTQLSVL.

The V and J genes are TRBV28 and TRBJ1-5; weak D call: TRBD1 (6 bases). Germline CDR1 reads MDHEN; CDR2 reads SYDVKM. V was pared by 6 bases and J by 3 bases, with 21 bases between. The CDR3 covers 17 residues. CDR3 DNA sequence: TGTGCCAGCAGCTCTGGGGGGGCCCTAAAGGTCAATCAGCCCCAGCATTTT. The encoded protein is CASSSGGALKVNQPQHF.